This paragraph reports one T cell receptor beta chain. What it binds is not known. TCRdb keeps only in-frame clones here, not all; method: immunoSEQ multiplex PCR. Of fewer than 65,000 clones in the sample, around 75% were seen once. This sample stems from a study of vaccination effects on CD4 cells after COVID-19. Viral peptide pools were used in the ViraFEST assay to expand antigen-specific CD4+ T cells, and sequencing came afterward. With approximately ten days of culture completed, CD4+ T cells were isolated. The healthy vaccine recipients, who had no prior SARS-CoV-2 infection, showed negative nucleocapsid antibodies. Regarding the study as a whole: Pronounced clonal contraction occurred in clones induced by infection and by vaccine late after vaccination.

The source of this sequence is a human donor who received a COVID-19 vaccine. Specimen: CD4+ T cells from PBMCs cultured with HCoV-OC43 spike peptides, collected before COVID-19 vaccination. The subset denotes: HCoV-OC43 spike overlapping peptide pool stimulation.

The CDR3 DNA is TGTGCCAGCAGCTTGACTAGCGGGGATAACATTCAGTACTTC. This translates into CASSLTSGDNIQYF. V usage is TRBV7-2 and J usage is TRBJ2-4; the match to TRBD2 covers 11 bases. The V segment lost 3 bases and the J segment 7 bases; nucleotides outside the gene matches: 2. The CDR3 loop spans 14 amino acids. Germline V CDR1 and CDR2: SGHTA, FQGNSA.